The TCR beta chain described here comes from a study of early T cells in non-severe SARS-CoV-2 infection. As for the study in general: Sequenced bulk RNA came from whole blood that was unsorted, and chains were unpaired.

TCRdb itself ran the 5' RACE reads through MiXCR, one entry per CDR3 protein. The table lists around 35,000 distinct CDR3 sequences, about 5.7% of them singletons. The CDR3 sequence is 15 residues long. J was trimmed by 4 bases and V by 5 bases; bases with no gene match: 7. Germline-derived CDR1 and CDR2 are MNHEY and SMNVEV (reference sequence). The sequenced sample was whole blood. The TCR comes from an adult who was a healthcare worker with PCR-confirmed SARS-CoV-2 infection or an uninfected control (not recorded which). The chain has TRBV27 and TRBJ2-7; the match to TRBD2 covers 11 bases. CDR3 sequence reads: CASSLSGRAGYEQYF. The DNA of the CDR3 is TGTGCCAGCAGTCTTAGCGGGAGGGCCGGATACGAGCAGTACTTC.